The TCR beta chain described here comes from a study of T-cell reconstitution after alpha-beta-depleted transplantation in children. Regarding the study as a whole: T cells produced anew were the main source of T-cell counts and diversity one year after transplant. The study reportedly traced alpha-beta T cells about two months after transplant to several hundred expanded graft clones. Surviving recipient cells, namely T cells and thymic progenitors, were the source of high day-60 TCRbeta diversity in some patients.

This clonotype was observed many times. The antigen is not known. The CDR3 extends over 14 amino acids. The germline V and J ends were trimmed by 6 bases and 7 bases, with 16 bases remaining between them. The TCRbeta library incorporated unique molecular identifiers. TCRdb passed the PCR reads through MiXCR, listing each CDR3 protein once. The table lists about 830,000 distinct CDR3 sequences, around 15% of them singletons, with 5% in the top ten. The chain couples TRBV12-3 or TRBV12-4 to TRBJ2-1; D is possibly TRBD2 (6 bases). This TCR was sampled from a male patient younger than 18 who had a stem cell transplant for acute lymphoblastic leukemia, so the T cells may come from the graft donor. This material consisted of PBMCs, mostly from graft donor cells, taken 360 days after TCRalphabeta/CD19-depleted stem cell transplant. CDR3 amino acids: CASRGLGYENEQFF. For the CDR3, the DNA is TGTGCCAGCAGGGGACTGGGGTACGAGAATGAGCAGTTCTTC.